This paragraph covers one TCR beta chain sequence. The target antigen is unknown. This CDR3 contains 14 residues. V was clipped by 5 bases and J by 3 bases, with 15 bases between them. Germline CDR1 and CDR2: SGHNT and YYREEE (reference sequence). This sample stems from a study of cytomegalovirus exposure and HLA in healthy donors. With 60 Vbeta and 13 Jbeta primers, the PCR was carried out. Here immunoSEQ multiplex PCR was the method, and the copy in TCRdb shows in-frame clones only, minus some. Of some 110,000 clones listed, around 84% are singletons. Whole-study results and caveats: Near-uniform donor sequencing depth was presumed by presence/absence analyses. Cytomegalovirus status, reportedly, was diagnosed with high specificity and sensitivity by the classifier.

Material for sequencing was PBMCs. The rearrangement joins TRBV5-4 to TRBJ2-7; D could derive from TRBD1 or TRBD2 (5 bases each). The receptor was isolated from a man aged 30 to 45 in good health and CMV-seropositive. The CDR3 sequence is CASSSLDGGYEQYV. CDR3 bases: TGTGCCAGCAGTTCGCTAGATGGGGGCTACGAGCAGTACGTC.